The T cell receptor beta chain under discussion was sequenced for a study of CD8 T cells in ankylosing spondylitis. Study results and caveats: The clones that were linked to disease were reported to be significantly enriched in matched synovial fluid samples from ankylosing spondylitis patients. Ankylosing spondylitis blood seemed to carry a telltale TCR beta motif made of fewer than ten highly homologous variants. Clones linked to the disease showed a CD8+ phenotype. They occurred at relatively low frequencies in peripheral blood.

The CDR3 is 15 residues long. The V gene end was trimmed by 4 bases and the J gene end by 4 bases; junction bases not matched to a gene: 7. Germline V CDR1 and CDR2: DFQATT, SNEGSKA (reference sequence). At least ten counts were recorded for this clonotype. What it binds is unknown. Making the TCR beta libraries involved quantitative 5'-RACE with molecular barcodes. One entry per CDR3 protein results from TCRdb running MiXCR on the 5' RACE reads. The data contain some 130,000 distinct CDR3 sequences, roughly 8.8% of them singletons. The sample comprised synovial fluid, either unsorted or a sorted T cell fraction (not recorded which). This chain joins TRBV20-1 and TRBJ2-3, with TRBD2 matching 11 bases. The TCR was taken from a male donor with ankylosing spondylitis. CDR3 nucleotide sequence: TGCAGTGCTACCAAGACTAGCGGGGCGGCAGATACGCAGTATTTT. Encoded protein: CSATKTSGAADTQYF.